A single sample gave rise to the 31 T cell receptor beta chains below, sequenced in a study of CD8 T cells in Susac syndrome. The RNA, roughly 0.45 to 1 ug, was put through reverse transcription using random hexamers. TCRdb re-analysed the immunoSEQ multiplex PCR reads in MiXCR, keeping a single row per CDR3 protein. The repertoire consists of about 190,000 distinct CDR3 sequences, with approximately 95% occurring once and the leading ten covering approximately 0.16%. The sample consisted of CD8+ T cells from PBMCs. Source of these receptors: a human donor with Susac syndrome.

This clonotype was observed a single time. The V gene is TRBV6-2 or TRBV6-3, the J gene TRBJ1-2, with TRBD1 as a possible D gene (6 bases). The CDR3 loop spans 14 amino acids. The V and J ends lost 2 bases and 8 bases respectively, with 15 bases between them. CDR1 and CDR2 (germline): MNHEY, SVGEGT. CDR3 in DNA: TGTGCCAGCAGTTACCCCTCGGGGGCTGGCGGCTACACCTTC. Translating gives CASSYPSGAGGYTF.

The CDR3 sequence is CASSSTPGTSGYNEQFF. CDR3 bases: TGTGCCAGCAGCTCGACACCCGGGACTAGCGGGTACAATGAGCAGTTCTTC. J is TRBJ2-1 and V is TRBV7-8, with 12 bases that match TRBD2. J lost 4 bases, V lost 4 bases, and 8 bases had no gene match. The germline gives CDR1 SGHVS, CDR2 FQNEAQ. This CDR3 has 17 amino acids. The full variable domain, with the rest looked up from reference TRBV7-8 and TRBJ2-1, is GAGVSQSPRYKVAKRGQDVALRCDPISGHVSLFWYQQALGQGPEFLTYFQNEAQLDKSGLPSDRFFAERPEGSVSTLKIQRTQQEDSAVYLCASSSTPGTSGYNEQFFGPGTRLTVL.

The V call is TRBV29-1, the J call TRBJ2-3; the D is unclear. The ends were cut back, 6 bases at V and 5 bases at J, with 9 bases in the middle. CDR3 size: 11 residues. Germline CDR1 SQVTM, CDR2 ANQGSEA. In DNA form, the CDR3 reads TGCAGCGTGGAAAACAAAGATACGCAGTATTTT. Its protein is CSVENKDTQYF.

The chain has TRBV4-1 and TRBJ1-1; tentatively, D is TRBD1 (5 bases). The V end lost 0 bases, the J end lost 8 bases, and 13 bases lay between the germline ends. The CDR3 has 14 amino acids. The germline gives CDR1 MGHRA, CDR2 YSYEKL. The CDR3: CASSQEGTGAEAFF. Written as DNA, the CDR3 is TGCGCCAGCAGCCAAGAGGGCACAGGAGCGGAAGCTTTCTTT.

V gene TRBV3-1 combines with J gene TRBJ2-1; 9 bases align to TRBD1. CDR3 length: 16 residues. J was trimmed by 5 bases and V by 5 bases; bases with no gene match: 10. The germline V gene has CDR1 LGHDT and CDR2 YNNKEL (reference sequence). The CDR3: CASSYAGTGSHNEQFF. As DNA, the CDR3 is TGTGCCAGCAGCTACGCAGGGACAGGGTCACACAATGAGCAGTTCTTC.

The rearrangement links TRBV28 to TRBJ2-5, with TRBD1 identical over 7 bases. V trimming: 2 bases; J trimming: 3 bases; junction bases outside the gene matches: 6. This CDR3 spans 15 amino acids. Germline assignment: CDR1 MDHEN and CDR2 SYDVKM. CDR3 region: CASSLKTGSKETQYF. In DNA form, the CDR3 reads TGTGCCAGCAGTTTAAAGACAGGGTCGAAAGAGACCCAGTACTTC. The variable domain in full, with the rest retrieved from reference TRBV28 and TRBJ2-5, is DVKVTQSSRYLVKRTGEKVFLECVQDMDHENMFWYRQDPGLGLRLIYFSYDVKMKEKGDIPEGYSVSREKKERFSLILESASTNQTSMYLCASSLKTGSKETQYFGPGTRLLVL.

The rearrangement links TRBV5-5 to TRBJ2-1; D unclear. The CDR3 consists of 12 residues. Germline V gene sequence: CDR1 SGHKS, CDR2 YYEKEE (reference sequence). V lost 3 bases to trimming and J lost 5 bases, with 6 bases between them. The CDR3 coding sequence is TGTGCCAGCAGCTCGAGAAACAATGAGCAGTTCTTC. It codes for CASSSRNNEQFF.

V gene TRBV19 combines with J gene TRBJ2-7; 7 nucleotides agree with TRBD2. Trimming took 5 bases from V and 9 from J; bases not matched to a gene: 10. CDR3 length: 13 amino acids. Per germline, CDR1 LNHDA and CDR2 SQIVND (reference sequence). CDR3 amino acids: CASSLLPGGSQYF. The CDR3 coding sequence is TGTGCCAGTAGTCTACTCCCCGGGGGGTCGCAGTACTTC. The full variable domain, its missing parts supplied by reference TRBV19 and TRBJ2-7, is DGGITQSPKYLFRKEGQNVTLSCEQNLNHDAMYWYRQDPGQGLRLIYYSQIVNDFQKGDIAEGYSVSREKKESFPLTVTSAQKNPTAFYLCASSLLPGGSQYFGPGTRLTVT.

In this sample, this clonotype turned up once. This chain uses TRBV20-1 with TRBJ1-6, with D perhaps matching TRBD1 (5 bases). Deletions cut 2 bases from V and 5 bases from J, with 10 bases between. The CDR3 has 14 residues. CDR1 is DFQATT, CDR2 SNEGSKA, per germline (reference sequence). Written as DNA, the CDR3 is TGCAGTGCTAGACCAGGGACTGATAATTCACCCCTCCACTTT. It translates to CSARPGTDNSPLHF.

This rearrangement joins TRBV9 to TRBJ2-6; 8 nucleotides align to TRBD1. Germline V gene sequence: CDR1 SGDLS, CDR2 YYNGEE. V was clipped by 7 bases and J by 0 bases; unmatched bases: 0. CDR3 size: 14 residues. CDR3 loop: CASGQGSGANVLTF. The CDR3 DNA follows: TGTGCCAGCGGACAGGGCTCTGGGGCCAACGTCCTGACTTTC.

The rearrangement uses TRBV30 and TRBJ2-4; D call uncertain. Trimming pared 0 bases from V and 0 bases from J, leaving 12 bases between. CDR3 length: 16 amino acids. Germline V gives CDR1 GTSNPN, CDR2 SVGIG (reference sequence). CDR3 DNA sequence: TGTGCCTGGAGTGTATTCGGTGGATTAGCCAAAAACATTCAGTACTTC. Translated, it gives CAWSVFGGLAKNIQYF.

This clonotype has only a few counts. The chain has TRBV3-1 and TRBJ2-7; D not certain. Per germline, CDR1 LGHDT and CDR2 YNNKEL (reference sequence). The CDR3 is made up of 14 amino acids. Trimming stripped 0 bases from V and 1 base from J, with 7 bases between. Written as DNA, the CDR3 is TGTGCCAGCAGCCAAGATGGCAGTTCCTACGAGCAGTACTTC. Translation: CASSQDGSSYEQYF.

This sequence joins TRBV27 and TRBJ2-3; 7 nucleotides line up with TRBD1. Germline V gene sequence: CDR1 MNHEY, CDR2 SMNVEV (reference sequence). Germline trimming cut 7 bases from V and 1 base from J; bases unmatched to any gene: 2. The CDR3 runs to 13 residues. In DNA, the CDR3 is TGTGCCAGCAAGCAGGGGGGCACAGATACGCAGTATTTT. This encodes CASKQGGTDTQYF.

V usage is TRBV7-3 and J usage is TRBJ2-5; 7 bases map to TRBD1. The CDR3 length is 14 residues. Germline loops: CDR1 SGHTA, CDR2 FQGTGA. V shed 5 bases and J 5 bases; nucleotides not matched to a gene: 8. CDR3 in amino acids: CASSPTGTGETQYF. The CDR3 DNA follows: TGTGCCAGCAGCCCGACAGGGACGGGGGAGACCCAGTACTTC.

Here the CDR3 DNA reads TGTGCCAGCAGTCCTGGAACAGGGGACTATGGCTACACCTTC. Amino acids: CASSPGTGDYGYTF. The V gene is TRBV2, the J gene TRBJ1-2; 7 bases are shared with TRBD1. V shed 5 bases and J 3 bases; nucleotides not matched to a gene: 6. There are 14 residues in the CDR3. Per the germline V gene, CDR1 is SNHLY and CDR2 is FYNNEI.

DNA of the CDR3: TGTGCCAGCAGCGCATTTAGCGGGAGTGAGACCCAGTACTTC. It translates to CASSAFSGSETQYF. The V and J genes are TRBV9 and TRBJ2-5; TRBD2 matches at 9 bases. Germline V gives CDR1 SGDLS, CDR2 YYNGEE. V lost 3 bases to trimming and J lost 5 bases; unmatched junction nucleotides: 5. The CDR3 extends over 14 amino acids.

The gene calls are TRBV4-1 and TRBJ2-7; the D gene could be TRBD1 or TRBD2 (5 bases each). Germline V gene data show CDR1 as MGHRA and CDR2 as YSYEKL. V lost 0 bases and J 5 bases, leaving 17 bases between the germline ends. The CDR3 is made up of 16 amino acids. CDR3 sequence reads: CASSQDQRTRWDEQYF. Here the CDR3 DNA reads TGCGCCAGCAGCCAAGATCAGCGGACACGCTGGGACGAGCAGTACTTC.

J is TRBJ2-1 and V is TRBV27; TRBD1 might be the D (6 bases). Germline CDR1 reads MNHEY; CDR2 reads SMNVEV (reference sequence). CDR3 length: 12 amino acids. V was shortened by 4 bases and J by 5 bases, with 6 bases between the two germline ends. CDR3 sequence: CASSWDNNEQFF. The CDR3 region has the DNA TGTGCCAGCAGTTGGGACAACAATGAGCAGTTCTTC.

This sequence joins TRBV6-5 and TRBJ2-7, with 8 bases aligning to TRBD2. Germline V gene lookup returns CDR1 MNHEY and CDR2 SVGAGI. V lost 4 bases, J lost 0 bases, and 5 bases stayed unmatched. This CDR3 has 15 residues. The CDR3, as DNA: TGTGCCAGCAGTTCCGTAGCGGGATCCTCCTACGAGCAGTACTTC. Protein sequence: CASSSVAGSSYEQYF.

V is TRBV12-3 or TRBV12-4 and J is TRBJ2-7, with TRBD2 identical over 12 bases. The CDR3 has 15 amino acids. V lost 7 bases to trimming and J lost 5 bases; unmatched junction nucleotides: 9. The CDR3 region has the DNA TGTGCCAGCACCGATCCCGGACTAGCGGGAAACGAGCAGTACTTC. Translated: CASTDPGLAGNEQYF.

V usage is TRBV30 and J usage is TRBJ2-1; D is uncertain. The ends were cut back, 5 bases at V and 8 bases at J, with 16 bases in the middle. The CDR3 consists of 13 residues. Germline V CDR1 and CDR2: GTSNPN, SVGIG (reference sequence). The CDR3 sequence: CAWSPGRGDEQFF. The DNA of the CDR3 is TGTGCCTGGTCCCCGGGCCGAGGCGATGAGCAGTTCTTC.

The J gene is TRBJ1-2, the V gene TRBV6-5, with 11 nucleotides matching TRBD1. The junction had 8 bases not matched to a gene; V was cut back by 0 bases and J by 2 bases. The germline V gene has CDR1 MNHEY and CDR2 SVGAGI. The CDR3 loop spans 18 amino acids. The CDR3 DNA follows: TGTGCCAGCAGTTACTCCAGGACAGGGGGCGCGGTGAACTATGGCTACACCTTC. This encodes CASSYSRTGGAVNYGYTF.

V usage is TRBV27 and J usage is TRBJ2-7; the D gene could be TRBD1 or TRBD2 (5 bases each). Germline loops: CDR1 MNHEY, CDR2 SMNVEV (reference sequence). The CDR3 runs to 13 residues. V was cut by 5 bases and J by 2 bases, with 10 bases left in between. The CDR3 DNA sequence: TGTGCCAGCAGTCGGGGACGGACCTACGAGCAGTACTTC. Translation: CASSRGRTYEQYF.

The chain combines TRBV15 with TRBJ1-1; D call uncertain. This CDR3 region has 13 residues. V was clipped by 0 bases and J by 7 bases, with 9 bases between them. CDR1 is LNHNV and CDR2 is YYDKDF in the germline V gene (reference sequence). CDR3 sequence: CATSRDKRDEAFF. The CDR3 region has the DNA TGTGCCACCAGCAGAGATAAAAGGGATGAAGCTTTCTTT.

The chain uses TRBV29-1 and TRBJ2-7; D remains ambiguous. The ends were cut back, 4 bases at V and 4 bases at J, with 14 bases in the middle. Looked up from germline, CDR1 is SQVTM and CDR2 is ANQGSEA. This CDR3 has 13 amino acids. CDR3 amino acids: CSVGRPPNYEQYF. The CDR3 DNA reads as TGCAGCGTTGGTCGCCCCCCCAATTACGAGCAGTACTTC.

The rearrangement uses TRBV10-3 and TRBJ2-1, with 7 bases fitting TRBD1. Trimming cost V 6 bases and J 5 bases; bases outside gene matches: 7. This CDR3 has 14 residues. Germline CDR1 reads ENHRY; CDR2 reads SYGVKD. CDR3 nucleotide sequence: TGTGCCATCAGCGTACAGGGGAACGACAATGAGCAGTTCTTC. This translates into CAISVQGNDNEQFF.

The V gene is TRBV9, the J gene TRBJ2-5, with 11 nucleotides matching TRBD2. Germline CDR1 is SGDLS and CDR2 is YYNGEE. The CDR3 consists of 17 residues. V shed 0 bases and J 1 base; nucleotides not matched to a gene: 5. CDR3 coding DNA: TGTGCCAGCAGCGTAGCGACTAGCGGGAATTTCCAAGAGACCCAGTACTTC. It codes for CASSVATSGNFQETQYF.

This rearrangement joins TRBV6-5 to TRBJ2-3, with D unresolved. The CDR3 contains 13 residues. Germline loops: CDR1 MNHEY, CDR2 SVGAGI. Trimming pared 5 bases from V and 0 bases from J, leaving 6 bases between. CDR3 DNA sequence: TGTGCCAGCAGTGACCCCAGCACAGATACGCAGTATTTT. Protein: CASSDPSTDTQYF.

The count of this clonotype is one. The rearrangement links TRBV7-8 to TRBJ2-3, with no clear D. The germline gives CDR1 SGHVS, CDR2 FQNEAQ. This CDR3 is 15 amino acids long. V was cut by 1 base and J by 0 bases, with 8 bases left in between. CDR3 in amino acids: CASSLEFSSTDTQYF. Written as DNA, the CDR3 is TGTGCCAGCAGCTTAGAATTTTCTAGCACAGATACGCAGTATTTT.

The chain uses TRBV9 and TRBJ2-1, with 11 bases aligning to TRBD2. The CDR3 consists of 16 residues. Per germline, CDR1 SGDLS and CDR2 YYNGEE. V was clipped by 4 bases and J by 3 bases; unmatched bases: 6. The CDR3 here is CASSPRTSGFYNEQFF. Written as DNA, the CDR3 is TGTGCCAGCAGCCCCAGGACTAGCGGGTTCTACAATGAGCAGTTCTTC.

The chain is built from TRBV11-2 and TRBJ2-7; D is perhaps TRBD2 (6 bases). V shed 0 bases and J shed 0 bases, with 9 bases lying between them. Germline lookup yields CDR1 SGHAT and CDR2 FQNNGV. The CDR3 spans 15 residues. The CDR3 loop is CASSLEGLLSYEQYF. The DNA for the CDR3 is TGTGCCAGCAGCTTAGAAGGACTACTCTCCTACGAGCAGTACTTC. Full variable domain (missing parts from reference TRBV11-2 and TRBJ2-7): EAGVAQSPRYKIIEKRQSVAFWCNPISGHATLYWYQQILGQGPKLLIQFQNNGVVDDSQLPKDRFSAERLKGVDSTLKIQPAKLEDSAVYLCASSLEGLLSYEQYFGPGTRLTVT.